Below are 29 T cell receptor beta chains sequenced from a single sample in a study of T cells in localized non-small cell lung cancer. Generated by immunoSEQ multiplex PCR, the TCRdb table keeps only in-frame clones and is missing some. The profile covers more than 2,000 clones, with roughly 40% appearing a single time and about 9% taken by the ten largest. Sequencing used lung tumor tissue, obtained before any cancer treatment. These receptors were taken from a male donor at least 60 years old with stage II squamous cell lung carcinoma.

This sequence joins TRBV28 and TRBJ1-5; no definite D call. Per germline, CDR1 MDHEN and CDR2 SYDVKM. The CDR3 runs 12 residues. V lost 2 bases to trimming and J lost 6 bases, with 5 bases between them. DNA of the CDR3: TGTGCCAGCAGTTTAGTGGGTCAGCCCCAGCATTTT. Translated: CASSLVGQPQHF.

The V call is TRBV28, the J call TRBJ1-4; D is unresolved. The CDR3 totals 15 residues. Deletions cut 6 bases from V and 10 bases from J, with 21 bases between. Per germline, CDR1 MDHEN and CDR2 SYDVKM. This chain's CDR3 is CASRPHEWPSGKLFF. The CDR3 DNA reads as TGTGCCAGCAGGCCCCACGAGTGGCCTTCAGGAAAACTGTTTTTT.

This chain links TRBV30 with TRBJ2-1, with D maybe TRBD2 (5 bases). This CDR3 region has 12 residues. Germline CDR1 GTSNPN, CDR2 SVGIG (reference sequence). V was cut by 4 bases and J by 9 bases, with 13 bases left in between. CDR3 region: CAWKGPGVEQFF. As DNA, the CDR3 is TGTGCCTGGAAGGGCCCCGGGGTTGAGCAGTTCTTC.

This clone came up once. The chain joins TRBV19 to TRBJ2-7, with D perhaps matching TRBD1 (6 bases). The CDR3 contains 12 residues. With 9 bases removed from V and 7 bases from J, the gap between germline ends came to 16 bases. Germline CDR1 and CDR2: LNHDA and SQIVND (reference sequence). The CDR3 DNA sequence: TGTGCCAGCAGGGGAGAGATTGGGGAGCAGTACTTC. This codes for CASRGEIGEQYF.

The chain has TRBV13 and TRBJ1-5; D not resolved. The CDR3 covers 15 residues. Trimming took 6 bases from V and 1 from J, leaving 13 bases between them. Germline V gives CDR1 PRHDT, CDR2 FYEKMQ (reference sequence). The CDR3 DNA reads as TGTGCCAGCAGTTTCTATGGGCAGAGCAATCAGCCCCAGCATTTT. Amino acid sequence: CASSFYGQSNQPQHF.

V usage is TRBV9 and J usage is TRBJ1-4; D is unclear. Germline V gene lookup returns CDR1 SGDLS and CDR2 YYNGEE. The CDR3 spans 14 residues. Trimming took 4 bases from V and 6 from J, leaving 13 bases between them. DNA for the CDR3: TGTGCCAGCAGCCCAACGCTTTACGATGAAAAACTGTTTTTT. It specifies CASSPTLYDEKLFF.

The rearrangement joins TRBV6-8 to TRBJ2-7; possibly TRBD2 for D (6 bases). CDR1 and CDR2 from the germline V gene are MNHGY and SAAAGT. The CDR3 is made up of 12 amino acids. V shed 8 bases and J shed 3 bases, with 11 bases lying between them. The DNA for the CDR3 is TGTGCCAGCGGGCTGGAGGGCTACGAGCAGTACTTC. Translated, it gives CASGLEGYEQYF.

The V and J genes are TRBV11-3 and TRBJ1-1, with D unresolved. Trimming removed 5 bases from V and 1 base from J, with 11 bases in between. The CDR3 loop spans 14 amino acids. Germline CDR1 and CDR2: SGHNT and YENEEA. CDR3 in DNA: TGTGCCAGCAGCCCGCGGACGGCGAACACTGAAGCTTTCTTT. Its protein product is CASSPRTANTEAFF. Complete variable domain (other parts from reference TRBV11-3 and TRBJ1-1): EAGVVQSPRYKIIEKKQPVAFWCNPISGHNTLYWYLQNLGQGPELLIRYENEEAVDDSQLPKDRFSAERLKGVDSTLKIQPAELGDSAVYLCASSPRTANTEAFFGQGTRLTVV.

This clone was recorded a few times. CDR3 DNA sequence: TGTGCCAGCAGTTACCAGACAGGGGTGGGTGGCTACACCTTC. Protein: CASSYQTGVGGYTF. V gene TRBV6-8 combines with J gene TRBJ1-2; 8 nucleotides agree with TRBD1. The CDR3 has 14 amino acids. V gave up 2 bases and J gave up 7 bases; unmatched junction bases: 6. CDR1 is MNHGY, CDR2 SAAAGT, per germline.

This clone was found a few times. The V and J genes are TRBV6-8 and TRBJ2-2; D might be TRBD2 (6 bases). The germline V gene encodes CDR1 MNHGY and CDR2 SAAAGT. The CDR3 is 13 amino acids. Trimming removed 6 bases at V and 6 bases at J, with 11 bases between. CDR3 DNA: TGTGCCAGCAGAGAACTAGCTTCCGGGGAGCTGTTTTTT. As protein: CASRELASGELFF.

CDR3 residues: CASSTDRVIRNTIYF. As DNA, the CDR3 is TGTGCCAGCAGTACCGATCGGGTGATACGAAACACCATATATTTT. J is TRBJ1-3 and V is TRBV6-8; no clear D gene. Germline V gives CDR1 MNHGY, CDR2 SAAAGT. Deletions cut 5 bases from V and 5 bases from J, with 16 bases between. CDR3 size: 15 residues.

This sequence joins TRBV18 and TRBJ2-6, with D possibly TRBD1 on 7 matching bases. The germline CDR1 and CDR2 sequences are KGHSH and LQKENI. The CDR3 is 18 residues long. V lost 6 bases to trimming and J lost 4 bases, with 22 bases between them. CDR3 sequence: CASSDRTAGEAGANVLTF. DNA for the CDR3: TGTGCCAGCTCGGACAGGACGGCAGGGGAGGCCGGGGCCAACGTCCTGACTTTC.

The chain combines TRBV18 with TRBJ2-2; 11 bases map to TRBD2. V shed 5 bases, J shed 5 bases, and the junction held 13 bases outside the gene matches. Germline CDR1 reads KGHSH; CDR2 reads LQKENI. There are 18 residues in the CDR3. The CDR3 region is CASSAPSGRFPWTGELFF. The CDR3 bases are TGTGCCAGCTCAGCTCCTAGCGGGAGGTTTCCGTGGACCGGGGAGCTGTTTTTT.

V usage is TRBV19 and J usage is TRBJ1-2; D gene uncertain. V lost 2 bases and J 8 bases, leaving 9 bases between the germline ends. The CDR3 loop spans 12 amino acids. Germline CDR1 LNHDA, CDR2 SQIVND (reference sequence). The CDR3 bases are TGTGCCAGTAGTATACGGGGAGGCGGCTACACCTTC. Its protein product is CASSIRGGGYTF.

The chain couples TRBV15 to TRBJ1-5, with D possibly matching TRBD1 (5 bases). Germline values: CDR1 LNHNV, CDR2 YYDKDF (reference sequence). The CDR3 is 17 residues long. The V end lost 0 bases, the J end lost 0 bases, and 12 bases lay between the germline ends. The CDR3 loop is CATSREAVRVSNQPQHF. The CDR3 DNA is TGTGCCACCAGCAGAGAAGCGGTCAGGGTTAGCAATCAGCCCCAGCATTTT.

This clone turned up a few times. V is TRBV6-8 and J is TRBJ2-1, with 7 bases lining up with TRBD1. V trimming: 4 bases; J trimming: 4 bases; junction bases outside the gene matches: 7. Germline V gene lookup returns CDR1 MNHGY and CDR2 SAAAGT. This CDR3 has 15 residues. CDR3 nucleotide sequence: TGTGCCAGCAGTTTAGGACAGGAATCTTACAATGAGCAGTTCTTC. It yields the protein CASSLGQESYNEQFF.

The chain has TRBV19 and TRBJ1-1, with 12 bases matching TRBD1. Germline CDR1 reads LNHDA; CDR2 reads SQIVND (reference sequence). The trim removed 4 bases at V and 8 bases at J, leaving 8 bases unmatched. There are 15 residues in the CDR3. The CDR3 DNA follows: TGTGCCAGTAGTAGGGACAGGGGGCAAGAGGGGGAAGCTTTCTTT. Translated, it gives CASSRDRGQEGEAFF.

The chain couples TRBV19 to TRBJ2-5, with unresolved D. V lost 1 base to trimming and J lost 4 bases, with 7 bases between them. CDR1 and CDR2 from the germline V gene are LNHDA and SQIVND (reference sequence). This CDR3 has 13 amino acids. The chain's CDR3 is CASSIVVRETQYF. DNA of the CDR3: TGTGCCAGTAGTATAGTAGTCAGAGAGACCCAGTACTTC.

The J gene is TRBJ2-6, the V gene TRBV15; D tentatively reads TRBD1 or TRBD2 (6 bases each). Germline CDR1 LNHNV, CDR2 YYDKDF (reference sequence). The CDR3 has 18 amino acids. V was shortened by 0 bases and J by 4 bases, with 16 bases between the two germline ends. The CDR3 region is CATSRDLGGAEGANVLTF. CDR3 nucleotides: TGTGCCACCAGCAGAGATTTGGGGGGCGCAGAAGGGGCCAACGTCCTGACTTTC.

The V gene is TRBV12-5, the J gene TRBJ2-7, with 12 nucleotides matching TRBD2. Germline V gene data show CDR1 as LGHNT and CDR2 as FRNRAP. This CDR3 is 15 amino acids long. V shed 6 bases, J shed 3 bases, and the junction held 6 bases outside the gene matches. This CDR3 reads CASGQLAGGDYEQYF. DNA of the CDR3: TGTGCTAGTGGCCAACTAGCGGGAGGTGACTACGAGCAGTACTTC.

The chain joins TRBV19 to TRBJ2-1; D is perhaps TRBD1 (5 bases). The CDR3 spans 18 residues. Germline CDR1 is LNHDA and CDR2 is SQIVND (reference sequence). V dropped 3 bases and J dropped 5 bases, with 23 bases sitting between them. In nucleotides, the CDR3 is TGTGCCAGTAGTATCGGCCAACGACATCCAGGGAAACACAATGAGCAGTTCTTC. Translating gives CASSIGQRHPGKHNEQFF.

This clone was observed a handful of times. J is TRBJ2-5 and V is TRBV5-1; 11 bases agree with TRBD2. Unmatched junction bases numbered 0, after V lost 0 bases and J lost 5 bases. This CDR3 region has 14 residues. CDR1 is SGHRS and CDR2 is YFSETQ in the germline V gene. This chain's CDR3 is CASSLGTSGETQYF. The CDR3 coding sequence is TGCGCCAGCAGCTTGGGGACTAGCGGGGAGACCCAGTACTTC.

V is TRBV19 and J is TRBJ2-3, with a weak D call TRBD1 (5 bases). Germline CDR1 and CDR2: LNHDA and SQIVND (reference sequence). Trimming stripped 5 bases from V and 3 bases from J, with 6 bases between. This CDR3 region has 12 residues. The DNA for the CDR3 is TGTGCCAGTAGTCCAGGGACAGATACGCAGTATTTT. Protein product: CASSPGTDTQYF.

This chain uses TRBV18 with TRBJ1-1, with D uncertain. Germline V gene data show CDR1 as KGHSH and CDR2 as LQKENI. V was pared by 2 bases and J by 2 bases, with 9 bases between. The CDR3 is 14 amino acids. CDR3 nucleotides: TGTGCCAGCTCACCATACGGAGGAAACACTGAAGCTTTCTTT. Translated, it gives CASSPYGGNTEAFF.

This clone was counted between two and nine times. The V and J genes are TRBV16 and TRBJ2-1; D uncertain. Trimming took 2 bases from V and 7 from J, leaving 6 bases between them. The length of the CDR3 is 12 residues. Germline assignment: CDR1 KGHSY and CDR2 FQNENV. CDR3 bases: TGTGCCAGCAGCCAAACCCCAAATGAGCAGTTCTTC. This codes for CASSQTPNEQFF.

The CDR3 reads CATSRRQGTDTQYF. In DNA form, the CDR3 reads TGTGCCACCAGCAGAAGACAGGGCACAGATACGCAGTATTTT. The V call is TRBV15, the J call TRBJ2-3; D is possibly TRBD1 (6 bases). The V end lost 2 bases, the J end lost 1 base, and 7 bases lay between the germline ends. Germline V gives CDR1 LNHNV, CDR2 YYDKDF (reference sequence). CDR3 length: 14 residues.

The chain couples TRBV28 to TRBJ2-4; 7 bases map to TRBD2. The CDR3 totals 16 residues. Unmatched junction bases numbered 7, after V lost 5 bases and J lost 0 bases. Germline CDR1 reads MDHEN; CDR2 reads SYDVKM. CDR3 nucleotides: TGTGCCAGCAGTCCTACTAGCGATCGAGCCAAAAACATTCAGTACTTC. Translated: CASSPTSDRAKNIQYF. Full variable domain (remainder filled in from reference TRBV28 and TRBJ2-4): DVKVTQSSRYLVKRTGEKVFLECVQDMDHENMFWYRQDPGLGLRLIYFSYDVKMKEKGDIPEGYSVSREKKERFSLILESASTNQTSMYLCASSPTSDRAKNIQYFGAGTRLSVL.

Within the sample, this clone is medium-sized. The chain combines TRBV9 with TRBJ2-5; D might be TRBD1 (6 bases). Trimming removed 3 bases from V and 1 base from J, with 13 bases in between. The germline gives CDR1 SGDLS, CDR2 YYNGEE. The CDR3 is 15 residues long. CDR3 amino acids: CASSALTGIQETQYF. Here the CDR3 DNA reads TGTGCCAGCAGCGCCCTGACAGGTATCCAAGAGACCCAGTACTTC.

This chain joins TRBV28 and TRBJ1-3, with D maybe TRBD1 (5 bases). The CDR3 is 15 amino acids. Germline-derived CDR1 and CDR2 are MDHEN and SYDVKM. Trimming stripped 5 bases from V and 2 bases from J, with 13 bases between. DNA of the CDR3: TGTGCCAGCAGTCCACTGGGGGGGGCTGGAAACACCATATATTTT. This translates into CASSPLGGAGNTIYF.